The sample holds many counts of the clone carrying this T cell receptor (beta chain). Antigen unknown. This record belongs to a study of molecular identifiers for immune sequencing clone quantification. Whole-study results and caveats: Jurkat TCR RNA spiked in from one cell reportedly remained identifiable amid roughly 940,000 naive cells.

A single record per CDR3 protein comes from TCRdb applying MiXCR to the PCR reads. Of about 640,000 distinct CDR3 sequences listed, 15% to 20% are singletons. V shed 7 bases, J shed 5 bases, and the junction held 21 bases outside the gene matches. The germline V gene encodes CDR1 SGDLS and CDR2 YYNGEE. The CDR3 runs to 18 residues. This receptor was taken from a human donor in good health. Some libraries in this study had Jurkat cell RNA spiked in. Sequenced: naive CD8+ T cells from blood, with Jurkat cell RNA spiked in. Regarding subset: FACS-sorted CD8+CD4-CCR7+CD45RA+ naive T cells. The chain combines TRBV9 with TRBJ1-3; the match to TRBD1 covers 7 bases. For the CDR3, the DNA is TGTGCCAGCCTTAGATCAGAGTCGGGACAGCGATTCCGAAACACCATATATTTT. This codes for CASLRSESGQRFRNTIYF. Using reference TRBV9 and TRBJ1-3 for the parts outside the CDR3, the full variable domain is DSGVTQTPKHLITATGQRVTLRCSPRSGDLSVYWYQQSLDQGLQFLIQYYNGEERAKGNILERFSAQQFPDLHSELNLSSLELGDSALYFCASLRSESGQRFRNTIYFGEGSWLTVV.